The 8 T cell receptor beta chains below come from one sample, sequenced in a study of blood T cells in healthy people across ages. The authors ran a second PCR of about 7 to 11 cycles using a sample-barcoded 5' primer and a J-beta primer mix. MiXCR was run by TCRdb on the 5' RACE reads, yielding one entry per CDR3 protein. The table shows around 1,800,000 distinct CDR3 sequences, with 35% to 50% occurring only once. The sequenced material came from blood. The origin of the receptors is a human donor in good health.

The genes are TRBV12-3 or TRBV12-4 and TRBJ2-7; possibly TRBD1 or TRBD2 for D (5 bases each). The CDR3 runs 15 residues. V was pared by 6 bases and J by 2 bases, with 17 bases between. In DNA form, the CDR3 reads TGTGCCAGCAGCGACGGGACGTATCATACCTACGAGCAGTACTTC. As protein: CASSDGTYHTYEQYF.

This chain joins TRBV7-2 and TRBJ2-1; weak D call: TRBD1 (5 bases). This CDR3 contains 14 residues. CDR1 is SGHTA and CDR2 is FQGNSA in the germline V gene. V was trimmed by 1 base and J by 9 bases, leaving 13 bases between them. As DNA, the CDR3 is TGTGCCAGCAGCTTAGAGACTCATAGGGGTGAGCAGTTCTTC. The encoded protein is CASSLETHRGEQFF.

This chain joins TRBV10-3 and TRBJ2-3; a weak D match, TRBD1 (5 bases). From germline, CDR1 is ENHRY and CDR2 SYGVKD. V gave up 6 bases and J gave up 0 bases, with 13 bases separating them. There are 15 residues in the CDR3. The CDR3 coding sequence is TGTGCCATCAGACAGAGCGACAGTAGCACAGATACGCAGTATTTT. Encoded protein: CAIRQSDSSTDTQYF.

This rearrangement joins TRBV7-2 to TRBJ2-7; the match to TRBD2 covers 15 bases. CDR1 SGHTA and CDR2 FQGNSA come from the germline V gene. V lost 5 bases to trimming and J lost 7 bases; unmatched junction nucleotides: 18. The CDR3 sequence is 19 residues long. This chain's CDR3 is CASSTLGRTSGGAANEQYF. In DNA, the CDR3 is TGTGCCAGCAGCACGCTAGGGAGGACTAGCGGGGGGGCCGCCAATGAGCAGTACTTC.

In its sample, this clonotype was seen a few times. V is TRBV12-3 or TRBV12-4 and J is TRBJ2-1, with D tentatively TRBD2 (5 bases). This CDR3 is built from 12 residues. V shed 7 bases and J shed 9 bases, with 13 bases lying between them. The CDR3 is CASTPTTSEQFF. CDR3 coding DNA: TGTGCCAGCACCCCCACCACTAGTGAGCAGTTCTTC.

The chain is built from TRBV11-1 and TRBJ1-1; no clear D gene. Trimming left V 2 bases short and J 5 bases short, with 12 bases between. The CDR3 has 14 residues. CDR1 and CDR2 from the germline V gene are SGHAT and FQDESV (reference sequence). CDR3: CASSLPGSFTEAFF. The CDR3 coding sequence is TGTGCCAGCAGCTTACCGGGGAGTTTTACTGAAGCTTTCTTT. The variable domain in full, with the rest retrieved from reference TRBV11-1 and TRBJ1-1, is EAEVAQSPRYKITEKSQAVAFWCDPISGHATLYWYRQILGQGPELLVQFQDESVVDDSQLPKDRFSAERLKGVDSTLKIQPAELGDSAMYLCASSLPGSFTEAFFGQGTRLTVV.

With regard to this clonotype: This may arise from a read error, as a much more abundant clone is one base away. The chain employs TRBV4-1 and TRBJ1-2; 8 nucleotides line up with TRBD1. CDR3 length equals 13 residues. Germline V gene data show CDR1 as MGHRA and CDR2 as YSYEKL. V shed 4 bases and J 7 bases; nucleotides not matched to a gene: 5. CDR3 sequence: CASSPTGDGGYTF. The CDR3 DNA follows: TGCGCCAGCAGCCCGACAGGGGACGGTGGCTACACCTTC.

Only a few counts were recorded for this clonotype. The chain carries TRBV29-1 and TRBJ1-1; D is unresolved. This CDR3 is built from 11 residues. Trimming shortened V by 5 bases and J by 1 base, and 5 bases separated the two germline ends. In germline, CDR1 is SQVTM, CDR2 ANQGSEA. CDR3 in amino acids: CSVIRNTEAFF. The CDR3 DNA reads as TGCAGCGTTATTCGGAACACTGAAGCTTTCTTT.